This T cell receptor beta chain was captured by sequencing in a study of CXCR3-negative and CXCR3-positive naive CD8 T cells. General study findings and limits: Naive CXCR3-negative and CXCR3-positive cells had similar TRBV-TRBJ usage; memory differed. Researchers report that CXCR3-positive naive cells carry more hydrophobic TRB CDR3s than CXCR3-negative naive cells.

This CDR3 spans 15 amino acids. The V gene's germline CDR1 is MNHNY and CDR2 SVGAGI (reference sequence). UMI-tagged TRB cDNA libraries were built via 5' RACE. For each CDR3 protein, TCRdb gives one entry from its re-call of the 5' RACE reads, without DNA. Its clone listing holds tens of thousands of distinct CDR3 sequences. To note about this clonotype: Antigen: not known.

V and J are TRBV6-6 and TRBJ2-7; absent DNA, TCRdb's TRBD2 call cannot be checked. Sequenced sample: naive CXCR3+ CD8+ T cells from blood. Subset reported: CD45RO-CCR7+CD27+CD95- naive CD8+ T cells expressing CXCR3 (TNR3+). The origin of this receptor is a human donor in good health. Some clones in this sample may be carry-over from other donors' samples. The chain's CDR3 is CASSYSPSGSYEQYF.